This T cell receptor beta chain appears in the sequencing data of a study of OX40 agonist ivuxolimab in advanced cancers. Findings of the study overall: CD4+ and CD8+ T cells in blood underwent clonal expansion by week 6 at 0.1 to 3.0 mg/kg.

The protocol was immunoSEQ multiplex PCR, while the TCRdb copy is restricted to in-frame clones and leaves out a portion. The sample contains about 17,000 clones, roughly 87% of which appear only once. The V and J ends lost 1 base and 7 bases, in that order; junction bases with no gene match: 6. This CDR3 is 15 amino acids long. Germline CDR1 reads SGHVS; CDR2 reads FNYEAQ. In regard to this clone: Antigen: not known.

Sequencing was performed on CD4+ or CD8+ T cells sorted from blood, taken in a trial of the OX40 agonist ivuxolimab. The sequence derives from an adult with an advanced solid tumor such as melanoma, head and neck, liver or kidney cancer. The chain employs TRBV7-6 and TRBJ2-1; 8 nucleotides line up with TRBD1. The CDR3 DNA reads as TGTGCCAGCAGCTTAGGGACAGGGTGGACAAATGAGCAGTTCTTC. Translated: CASSLGTGWTNEQFF.